This is a list of T cell receptor beta chains from one sample in a study of T cell responses to AZD1222 COVID-19 vaccine. The assay was immunoSEQ multiplex PCR, and TCRdb's table has in-frame clones only and misses some. The top ten clones hold 8.4% of a sample with some 130,000 clones, around nine tenths of them seen once. The sequencing used peripheral blood, collected on day 0 of AZD1222 vaccination. The receptors shown here come from an adult in good health. CDR3s include the opening cysteine and the closing phenylalanine or tryptophan. The order of the fields is V gene, clone size, D gene, J gene, CDR3 DNA, CDR3 protein. A D gene is named only where the DNA matches it firmly. Clone size is given for some rows only: seen once, a few or many times, or a class if the clone is expanded.

>TRBV30|NA|NA|TRBJ1-5
TGTGCCTGGAATTATGGCAATCAGCCCCAGCATTTT
CAWNYGNQPQHF
>TRBV19|NA|TRBD1|TRBJ1-1
TGTGCCAGTGGGGACAGGGTATACAACACTGAAGCTTTCTTT
CASGDRVYNTEAFF
>TRBV6-2/TRBV6-3|NA|NA|TRBJ2-3
TGTGCCAGCAGTTCGCGACCTGGGGGAAGCACAGATACGCAGTATTTT
CASSSRPGGSTDTQYF
>TRBV5-8|few|TRBD1|TRBJ1-5
TGTGCCAGCACCCCGACAGGGGACAATCAGCCCCAGCATTTT
CASTPTGDNQPQHF
>TRBV2|NA|NA|TRBJ2-5
TGTGCCAGCAGGCCCGAAGTACAAGAGACCCAGTACTTC
CASRPEVQETQYF
>TRBV7-9|NA|TRBD1|TRBJ1-5
TGTGCCAGCAGCTTAGGACAGGGGGCGGTCAATCAGCCCCAGCATTTT
CASSLGQGAVNQPQHF
>TRBV5-4|NA|TRBD1|TRBJ1-1
TGTGCCAGCAGCTCGCCCGGGACAGGGGGCAACACTGAAGCTTTCTTT
CASSSPGTGGNTEAFF
>TRBV19|once|NA|TRBJ1-5
TGTGCCAGTGGGGCGGCTAATCAGCCCCAGCATTTT
CASGAANQPQHF
>TRBV7-8|NA|TRBD2|TRBJ2-2
TGTGCCAGCAGCTCGGGACTAGCGGGAGTGACAGGGGAGCTGTTTTTT
CASSSGLAGVTGELFF
>TRBV11-2|few|TRBD1|TRBJ2-7
TGTGCCAGCAGCCCGGACAGGGTGCGCGAGCAGTACTTC
CASSPDRVREQYF
>TRBV29-1|few|TRBD1|TRBJ1-5
TGCAGCGCCCGACAGGGGCGACAGCCCCAGCATTTT
CSARQGRQPQHF
>TRBV7-8|NA|NA|TRBJ2-7
TGTGCCAGCAGCTTGACTTGGGAGCAGTACTTC
CASSLTWEQYF
>TRBV9|NA|NA|TRBJ2-7
TGTGCCAGCAGCGTCAGCGCCCTATCCTACGAGCAGTACTTC
CASSVSALSYEQYF
>TRBV5-1|NA|NA|TRBJ1-1
TGCGCCAGCAGCTTGGGCACCTTTGGGACTGAAGCTTTCTTT
CASSLGTFGTEAFF
>TRBV2|NA|NA|TRBJ1-1
TGTGCCAGCATGACGGAAGGACTCACTGAAGCTTTCTTT
CASMTEGLTEAFF
>TRBV10-3|NA|NA|TRBJ2-5
TGTGCCATCAGGGCGGAAACCCCCGAGACCCAGTACTTC
CAIRAETPETQYF
>TRBV13|NA|TRBD2|TRBJ2-3
TGTGCCAGCAGCCGCCCGACTAGCGGGCGAGATACGCAGTATTTT
CASSRPTSGRDTQYF
>TRBV6-6|NA|NA|TRBJ1-1
TGTGCCAGCAGTTACGGTCGGAGGTGGACTGAAGCTTTCTTT
CASSYGRRWTEAFF
>TRBV28|NA|TRBD2|TRBJ2-2
TGTGCCAGCAGTTACCGCCTCGATGGGACTAGTCCTACCGGGGAGCTGTTTTTT
CASSYRLDGTSPTGELFF
>TRBV10-1|NA|NA|TRBJ2-7
TGCGCCACCCCCCCCGAGCAGTACTTC
CATPPEQYF
>TRBV19|NA|NA|TRBJ2-1
TGTGCCAGTAACTCCCCGCTAGGATACAATGAGCAGTTCTTC
CASNSPLGYNEQFF
>TRBV5-1|once|NA|TRBJ2-6
TGCGCCAGTACGGCGTTCGGTGGGGCCAACGTCCTGACTTTC
CASTAFGGANVLTF
>TRBV7-8|NA|NA|TRBJ2-5
TGTGCCAGCACCTTCCGGGGGCTGCGAGAGACCCAGTACTTC
CASTFRGLRETQYF
>TRBV2|NA|TRBD1|TRBJ1-2
TGTGCCAGCCTGACCGGGACAGGGGGCTCTGGCTACACCTTC
CASLTGTGGSGYTF
>TRBV28|NA|NA|TRBJ1-1
TGTGCCAGCACCTACCATGGGAAGGGTGAAGCTTTCTTT
CASTYHGKGEAFF
>TRBV2|NA|NA|TRBJ2-3
TGTGCCAGCAGCCGGGGGGCAGGGACAGATACGCAGTATTTT
CASSRGAGTDTQYF
>TRBV5-1|NA|TRBD2|TRBJ2-3
TGCGCCAGCAGCTTGGGGACTAGCGGGGGTACTAGCACAGATACGCAGTATTTT
CASSLGTSGGTSTDTQYF
>TRBV11-2|NA|TRBD2|TRBJ2-7
TGTGCCAGCAGCTCAGGCGGGACTAGCGTTTCCTACGAGCAGTACTTC
CASSSGGTSVSYEQYF
>TRBV7-8|NA|NA|TRBJ1-2
TGTGCCAGCAGCTTGGGCACGGTTAACTATGGCTACACCTTC
CASSLGTVNYGYTF
>TRBV7-2|NA|NA|TRBJ1-2
TGTGCCAGCAGCTTACATGGATTGAGGGGCTACACCTTC
CASSLHGLRGYTF
>TRBV5-6|once|TRBD1|TRBJ2-2
TGTGCCAGCAGCACCGGGACAGTCGGGGAGCTGTTTTTT
CASSTGTVGELFF
>TRBV6-5|NA|NA|TRBJ2-1
TGTGCCAGCAGCCCAAGGGGCAGACCAGGGGATGAGCAGTTCTTC
CASSPRGRPGDEQFF
>TRBV6-6|NA|NA|TRBJ2-5
TGTGCCAGCAGTCCGGAAGGGTTGCAAGAGACCCAGTACTTC
CASSPEGLQETQYF
>TRBV30|NA|TRBD1|TRBJ2-7
TGTGCCTGGAGAAGTCAGGGGGCGGGATCCTACGAGCAGTACTTC
CAWRSQGAGSYEQYF